Below, one T cell receptor beta chain is given with its context. The antigen is undetermined. It was template switching that added a universal primer site, and there were unique molecular identifiers on the cDNA. TCRdb re-called the 5' RACE reads through MiXCR, storing one row per CDR3 protein. Of approximately 1.8 million distinct CDR3 sequences in the sample, under 35% were seen once. This entry comes from a study of identical twins. Germline V gene sequence: CDR1 SGHDT, CDR2 YYEEEE. The CDR3 is 16 amino acids. V was trimmed by 1 base and J by 4 bases, leaving 15 bases between them. Findings and caveats of the study: Part of the zero-insertion signal could reflect confounding by invariant MAIT and iNKT cells. Abundant cord blood beta clonotypes carried fewer insertions; memory repertoires showed none.

The chain employs TRBV5-6 and TRBJ2-1, with D hard to call. Sequencing used cord blood. The receptor was derived from a newborn girl in good health. CDR3 amino acids: CASSLLVAPSYNEQFF. CDR3 bases: TGTGCCAGCAGCTTGTTGGTGGCTCCTTCATACAATGAGCAGTTCTTC.